A selection of T cell receptor beta chains follows, all from one sample in a study of T-cell reconstitution after alpha-beta-depleted transplantation in children. TCRdb itself ran the PCR reads through MiXCR, one entry per CDR3 protein. The table includes some 830,000 distinct CDR3 sequences, 15% to 20% detected once. The sample consisted of PBMCs, mostly from graft donor cells, taken 360 days after TCRalphabeta/CD19-depleted stem cell transplant. The receptors come from a male patient aged 10 to 17 who had a stem cell transplant for acute lymphoblastic leukemia, so the T cells may come from the graft donor. The CDR3 runs from the conserved cysteine through the conserved F or W. D genes are given only for firm matches. Clone size is stated in some rows and not others, as once, few, many or a class when expanded.

TRBV5-6	TRBJ2-5	-	many	CASSFGNRWGETQYF	TGTGCCAGCAGCTTTGGGAACCGGTGGGGCGAGACCCAGTACTTC
TRBV15	TRBJ1-5	TRBD1	-	CATSRDLYRGGGNQPQHF	TGTGCCACCAGCAGAGATCTTTACAGGGGGGGCGGAAATCAGCCCCAGCATTTT
TRBV27	TRBJ2-7	-	few	CASSLRGWGYEQYF	TGTGCCAGCAGTTTACGCGGGTGGGGTTACGAGCAGTACTTC
TRBV5-1	TRBJ2-3	TRBD2	-	CASSVPLRGAQNSGPDTDTQYF	TGCGCCAGCAGCGTCCCCTTGCGGGGGGCGCAGAATAGCGGGCCTGACACAGATACGCAGTATTTT
TRBV19	TRBJ1-2	-	-	CASTLGYGYTF	TGTGCCAGTACCCTCGGCTATGGCTACACCTTC
TRBV29-1	TRBJ1-2	-	-	CSVPQGGGYYGYTF	TGCAGCGTCCCACAGGGAGGAGGGTACTATGGCTACACCTTC
TRBV20-1	TRBJ1-1	-	few	CSASYGTNTEAFF	TGCAGTGCTAGTTATGGGACAAACACTGAAGCTTTCTTT
TRBV18	TRBJ2-7	TRBD1	few	CASSPFGDRPNEQYF	TGTGCCAGCTCACCATTCGGGGACAGGCCGAACGAGCAGTACTTC
TRBV25-1	TRBJ2-1	-	few	CATAGPGVNEQFF	TGTGCCACCGCCGGCCCGGGGGTCAATGAGCAGTTCTTC
TRBV20-1	TRBJ2-5	-	-	CSARSPGNQETQYF	TGCAGTGCTAGAAGCCCGGGAAACCAAGAGACCCAGTACTTC
TRBV18	TRBJ2-5	-	few	CASSPRSVRSTQETQYF	TGTGCCAGCTCACCACGGTCAGTACGGTCCACCCAAGAGACCCAGTACTTC
TRBV7-2	TRBJ2-5	TRBD2	-	CASSLGGRGETQYF	TGTGCCAGCAGCTTAGGCGGGAGAGGGGAGACCCAGTACTTC
TRBV27	TRBJ2-7	TRBD1	few	CASSLYQGAAEQYF	TGTGCCAGCAGTTTATATCAGGGGGCGGCCGAGCAGTACTTC
TRBV7-9	TRBJ2-5	-	-	CASSPSGQPQETQYF	TGTGCCAGCAGCCCCTCGGGGCAGCCTCAAGAGACCCAGTACTTC
TRBV9	TRBJ2-2	TRBD2	many	CASSGRDYGNTGELFF	TGTGCCAGCAGCGGCCGGGACTATGGGAACACCGGGGAGCTGTTTTTT
TRBV20-1	TRBJ2-1	TRBD2	-	CSVPAGLAGAEQFF	TGCAGTGTCCCAGCGGGACTAGCGGGAGCCGAGCAGTTCTTC
TRBV4-1	TRBJ2-7	-	few	CASSQDVLYEQYF	TGCGCCAGCAGCCAAGATGTCCTCTACGAGCAGTACTTC
TRBV15	TRBJ2-2	-	-	CATSRAGRSGELFF	TGTGCCACCAGCAGAGCCGGGCGGTCCGGGGAGCTGTTTTTT
TRBV18	TRBJ2-1	-	-	CASAGLGGNEQFF	TGTGCCAGCGCGGGCCTCGGCGGGAATGAGCAGTTCTTC
TRBV5-1	TRBJ1-6	TRBD1	few	CASSPDDRAINSPLHF	TGCGCCAGCAGCCCGGACGACAGGGCCATCAATTCACCCCTCCACTTT
TRBV9	TRBJ2-1	TRBD2	-	CASSVSSGRSAYNEQFF	TGTGCCAGCAGCGTTTCTAGCGGGAGGTCTGCCTACAATGAGCAGTTCTTC
TRBV6-5	TRBJ1-5	TRBD1	few	CASSPQGLLVYSNQPQHF	TGTGCCAGCAGCCCACAGGGGCTCTTGGTTTATAGCAATCAGCCCCAGCATTTT
TRBV2	TRBJ2-7	-	few	CASKWRLYEQYF	TGTGCCAGCAAGTGGAGACTTTACGAGCAGTACTTC
TRBV12-3/TRBV12-4	TRBJ2-5	-	-	CASQPEGGTQYF	TGTGCCAGCCAGCCCGAGGGAGGGACCCAGTACTTC
TRBV6-1	TRBJ2-1	-	few	CASSRGEYDNEQFF	TGTGCCAGCAGCCGGGGAGAATATGACAATGAGCAGTTCTTC
TRBV7-3	TRBJ2-3	TRBD2	-	CASSDPLGLAGGPSLETQYF	TGTGCCAGCAGCGACCCATTGGGGCTAGCGGGAGGGCCGTCTTTAGAGACGCAGTATTTT